The present T cell receptor (beta chain) was sequenced within a study of human T cells and chemical hapten exposure. The wider study: In the sensitization step, 2% DPC was placed on approximately 2 cm by approximately 2 cm of upper inner arm skin. Study-wide results and limits: With DPC sensitization, TCRs exceeding 1 in 1000 frequency showed no change.

From the RACE reads, TCRdb called clonotypes with MiXCR, one entry per CDR3 protein. Of 150,000 to 200,000 distinct CDR3 sequences in the sample, 24% were seen once. The germline V and J ends were trimmed by 7 bases and 0 bases, with 16 bases remaining between them. Germline CDR1 is MDHEN and CDR2 is SYDVKM. The CDR3 runs 16 residues. Sample time point: patch test 3, about 24 weeks after DPC sensitization. Treatment of the sample: therapeutic diphenylcyclopropenone sensitization with weekly scalp DPC. Samples of blood were obtained prior to the application of each patch test. This clonotype was seen at least ten times. The antigen remains undetermined.

The chain recombines TRBV28 with TRBJ2-1, with D perhaps TRBD1 or TRBD2 (5 bases each). The sequence derives from a woman aged 40 to 50 with alopecia areata. Some clones in this sample may be carry-over from other donors' samples. The input for sequencing was whole blood, taken in connection with sensitization to the hapten diphenylcyclopropenone (DPC). CDR3 nucleotides: TGTGCCAGCAACTACCTTGGGGGAGACTCCTACAATGAGCAGTTCTTC. This encodes CASNYLGGDSYNEQFF.